The 7 T cell receptor beta chains given below trace back to one sample, sequenced in a study of blood T cells in healthy people across ages. A J-beta primer mix and a sample-barcoded 5' primer were used in a second PCR of roughly 7 to 12 cycles. MiXCR, run by TCRdb on the 5' RACE reads, gives a single entry per CDR3 protein. Of 800,000 to 1,000,000 distinct CDR3 sequences detected, 45% to 50% appear once; the ten largest clones hold about an eighth. The sample comprised blood. The receptors were sampled from a man aged 25 to 45 in good health.

This clonotype has only a few counts. The rearrangement joins TRBV20-1 to TRBJ2-1; tentative D call: TRBD1 (6 bases). V was clipped by 0 bases and J by 2 bases, with 14 bases between them. CDR1 is DFQATT, CDR2 SNEGSKA, per germline (reference sequence). The CDR3 contains 16 residues. The CDR3 spells CSARDLQRGTYNEQFF. The DNA of the CDR3 is TGCAGTGCTAGAGATCTACAGAGGGGGACCTACAATGAGCAGTTCTTC.

This clonotype has a handful of counts. The chain is built from TRBV5-1 and TRBJ2-3; the D is unclear. Germline-derived CDR1 and CDR2 are SGHRS and YFSETQ. The ends were cut back, 1 base at V and 4 bases at J, with 13 bases in the middle. This CDR3 has 15 residues. DNA for the CDR3: TGCGCCAGCAGCTTGACGGGCGTACCCGCAGATACGCAGTATTTT. It codes for CASSLTGVPADTQYF.

The chain couples TRBV12-3 or TRBV12-4 to TRBJ2-3, with 12 bases lining up with TRBD2. CDR3 length: 19 amino acids. V shed 2 bases, J shed 1 base, and the junction held 10 bases outside the gene matches. The CDR3 DNA is TGTGCCAGCAGTTTAATTACAACTAGCGGGGGGAGAGGCACAGATACGCAGTATTTT. Its protein is CASSLITTSGGRGTDTQYF.

V usage is TRBV5-6 and J usage is TRBJ2-1; 7 bases align to TRBD2. This CDR3 has 15 residues. V shed 4 bases and J 6 bases; nucleotides not matched to a gene: 10. CDR1 and CDR2 from the germline V gene are SGHDT and YYEEEE. The CDR3 loop reads CASSGRDRLTNEQFF. The CDR3 region has the DNA TGTGCCAGCAGCGGGAGGGACCGACTTACCAATGAGCAGTTCTTC.

The rearrangement joins TRBV7-2 to TRBJ2-3; no definite D call. The length of the CDR3 is 12 residues. CDR1 SGHTA and CDR2 FQGNSA come from the germline V gene. The V and J ends lost 2 bases and 10 bases respectively, with 10 bases between them. CDR3 in DNA: TGTGCCAGCAGCTTATCAGGTAAATCGCAGTATTTT. This encodes CASSLSGKSQYF.

J is TRBJ2-5 and V is TRBV7-2; the D is unclear. V lost 5 bases, J lost 5 bases, and 12 bases lay in between. In germline, CDR1 is SGHTA, CDR2 FQGNSA. This CDR3 contains 13 residues. The DNA of the CDR3 is TGTGCCAGCAGCGGACCAAACTTGGAGACCCAGTACTTC. Its translation: CASSGPNLETQYF.

The chain couples TRBV7-2 to TRBJ2-1; D is perhaps TRBD2 (5 bases). The germline gives CDR1 SGHTA, CDR2 FQGNSA. This CDR3 region has 14 residues. The V gene lost 5 bases and the J gene lost 3 bases, with 11 bases spanning the gap. CDR3 DNA sequence: TGTGCCAGCAGCCCCGATGGGAGCTACAATGAGCAGTTCTTC. Its protein is CASSPDGSYNEQFF.